The clone carrying this TCR beta chain occurred many times. With 10%, 30% or 50% of RNA, roughly 17,000 to 1,000,000 naive CD8 T cells were sequenced. Naive CD8 T cells were FACS-sorted by CD8+CD4-CCR7+CD45RA+ markers. This sample was taken from a study of molecular identifiers for immune sequencing clone quantification. The germline gives CDR1 KGHDR, CDR2 SFDVKD. The CDR3 covers 15 residues. V was trimmed by 3 bases and J by 4 bases, leaving 13 bases between them. Preparation methods for the bulk TCR libraries were those previously described, with listed TCR primers. Each CDR3 protein is one row after TCRdb ran MiXCR on the PCR reads. The sample consists of around 82,000 distinct CDR3 sequences, around 17% of them appearing once.

The TCR was taken from a human donor in good health. Some libraries in this study had Jurkat cell RNA spiked in. Input material: naive CD8+ T cells from blood, with Jurkat cell RNA spiked in. Regarding subset: FACS-sorted CD8+CD4-CCR7+CD45RA+ naive T cells. The chain joins TRBV24-1 to TRBJ2-3, with D possibly being TRBD1 or TRBD2 (6 bases each). The CDR3 reads CATSDPHGGPDTQYF. The CDR3 nucleotides are TGTGCCACCAGTGATCCTCATGGGGGGCCAGATACGCAGTATTTT.